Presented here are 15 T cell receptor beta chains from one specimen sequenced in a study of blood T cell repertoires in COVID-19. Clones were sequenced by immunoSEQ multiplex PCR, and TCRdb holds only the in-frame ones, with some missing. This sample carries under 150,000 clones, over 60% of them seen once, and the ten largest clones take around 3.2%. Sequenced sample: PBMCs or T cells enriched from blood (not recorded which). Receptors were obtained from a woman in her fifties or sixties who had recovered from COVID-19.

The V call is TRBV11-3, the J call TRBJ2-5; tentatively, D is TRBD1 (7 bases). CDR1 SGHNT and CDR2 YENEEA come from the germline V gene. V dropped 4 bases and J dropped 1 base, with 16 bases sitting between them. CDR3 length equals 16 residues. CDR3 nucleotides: TGTGCCAGCAGCTCCTCGGACAGGAGGGGCCAAGAGACCCAGTACTTC. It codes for CASSSSDRRGQETQYF.

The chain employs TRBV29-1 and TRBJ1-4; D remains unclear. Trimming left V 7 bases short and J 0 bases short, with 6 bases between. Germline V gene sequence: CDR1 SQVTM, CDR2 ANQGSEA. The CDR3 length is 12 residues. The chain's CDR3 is CSGTATNEKLFF. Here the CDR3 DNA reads TGCAGCGGTACGGCAACTAATGAAAAACTGTTTTTT.

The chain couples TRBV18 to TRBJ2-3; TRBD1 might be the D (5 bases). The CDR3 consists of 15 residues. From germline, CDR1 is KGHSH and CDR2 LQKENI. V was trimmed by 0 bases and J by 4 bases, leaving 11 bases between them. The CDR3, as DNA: TGTGCCAGCTCACCACCGAGCAGGGCGGCAGATACGCAGTATTTT. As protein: CASSPPSRAADTQYF.

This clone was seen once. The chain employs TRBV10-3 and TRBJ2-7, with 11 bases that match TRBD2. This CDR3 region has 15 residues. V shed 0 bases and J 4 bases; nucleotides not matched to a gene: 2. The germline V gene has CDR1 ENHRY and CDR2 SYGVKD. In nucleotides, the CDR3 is TGTGCCATCAGTGAGTCGACTAGCGGGAAGTACGAGCAGTACTTC. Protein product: CAISESTSGKYEQYF.

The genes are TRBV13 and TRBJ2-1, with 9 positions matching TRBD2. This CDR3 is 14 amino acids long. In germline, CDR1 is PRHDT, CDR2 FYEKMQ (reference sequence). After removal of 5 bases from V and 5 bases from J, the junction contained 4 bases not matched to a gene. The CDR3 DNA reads TGTGCCAGCAGCGTGCGGGGGGGCCACAATGAGCAGTTCTTC. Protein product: CASSVRGGHNEQFF.

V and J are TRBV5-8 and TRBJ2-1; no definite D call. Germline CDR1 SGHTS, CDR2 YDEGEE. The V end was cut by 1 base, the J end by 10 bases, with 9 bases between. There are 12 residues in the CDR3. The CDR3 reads CASSLSRQEQFF. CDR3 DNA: TGTGCCAGCAGCTTGTCTAGGCAGGAGCAGTTCTTC. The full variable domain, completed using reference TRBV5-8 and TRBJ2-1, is EAGVTQSPTHLIKTRGQQATLRCSPISGHTSVYWYQQALGLGLQFLLWYDEGEERNRGNFPPRFSGRQFPNYSSELNVNALELEDSALYLCASSLSRQEQFFGPGTRLTVL.

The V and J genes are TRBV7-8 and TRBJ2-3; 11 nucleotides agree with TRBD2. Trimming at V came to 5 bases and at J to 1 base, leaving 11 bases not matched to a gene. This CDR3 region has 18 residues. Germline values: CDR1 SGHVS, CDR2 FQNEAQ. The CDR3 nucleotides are TGTGCCAGCAGCACCCTCTTAGCGGGAGGGCCGGGCACAGATACGCAGTATTTT. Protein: CASSTLLAGGPGTDTQYF.

The CDR3 loop is CASSLGTGNTGELFF. In DNA form, the CDR3 reads TGCGCCAGCAGCTTGGGGACAGGGAACACCGGGGAGCTGTTTTTT. The V gene is TRBV5-1, the J gene TRBJ2-2; 7 bases fit TRBD1. This CDR3 has 15 amino acids. Per germline, CDR1 SGHRS and CDR2 YFSETQ. With V trimmed by 0 bases and J by 1 base, 0 bases remained unmatched.

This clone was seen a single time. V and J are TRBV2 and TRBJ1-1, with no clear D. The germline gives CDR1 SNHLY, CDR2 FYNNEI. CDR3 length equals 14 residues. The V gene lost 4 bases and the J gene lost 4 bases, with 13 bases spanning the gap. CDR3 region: CASSGPGWATEAFF. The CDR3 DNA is TGTGCCAGCAGTGGACCAGGCTGGGCCACTGAAGCTTTCTTT.

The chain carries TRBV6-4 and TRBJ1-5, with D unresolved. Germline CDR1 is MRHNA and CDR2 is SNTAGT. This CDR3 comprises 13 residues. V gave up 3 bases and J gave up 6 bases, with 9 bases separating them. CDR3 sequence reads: CASSEAEGQPQHF. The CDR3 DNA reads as TGTGCCAGCAGTGAGGCGGAGGGTCAGCCCCAGCATTTT.

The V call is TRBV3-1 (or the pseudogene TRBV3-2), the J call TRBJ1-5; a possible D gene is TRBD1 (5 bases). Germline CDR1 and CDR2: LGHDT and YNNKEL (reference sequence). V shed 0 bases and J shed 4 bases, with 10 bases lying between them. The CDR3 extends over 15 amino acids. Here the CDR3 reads CASSQDTGPNQPQHF. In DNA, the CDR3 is TGTGCCAGCAGCCAAGATACAGGACCAAATCAGCCCCAGCATTTT.

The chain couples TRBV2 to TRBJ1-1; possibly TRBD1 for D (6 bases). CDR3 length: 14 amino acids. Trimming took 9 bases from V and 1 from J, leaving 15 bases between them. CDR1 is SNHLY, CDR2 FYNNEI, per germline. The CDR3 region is CASTYRVKNTEAFF. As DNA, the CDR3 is TGTGCCAGTACCTACAGGGTTAAGAACACTGAAGCTTTCTTT. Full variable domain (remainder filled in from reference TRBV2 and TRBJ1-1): EPEVTQTPSHQVTQMGQEVILRCVPISNHLYFYWYRQILGQKVEFLVSFYNNEISEKSEIFDDQFSVERPDGSNFTLKIRSTKLEDSAMYFCASTYRVKNTEAFFGQGTRLTVV.

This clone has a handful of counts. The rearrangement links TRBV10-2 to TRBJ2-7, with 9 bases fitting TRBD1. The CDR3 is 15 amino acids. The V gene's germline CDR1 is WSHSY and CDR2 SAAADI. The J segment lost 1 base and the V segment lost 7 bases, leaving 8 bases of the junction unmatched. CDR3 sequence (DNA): TGCGCCAGCACCGGCCCCGGACAGGGGTCCTACGAGCAGTACTTC. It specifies CASTGPGQGSYEQYF.

The CDR3 DNA is TGTGCCAGCAGTTTGGGGGACACCGCGGTCTATGGCTACACCTTC. As protein: CASSLGDTAVYGYTF. The rearrangement links TRBV28 to TRBJ1-2; the D gene is possibly TRBD1 (6 bases). Germline V gene lookup returns CDR1 MDHEN and CDR2 SYDVKM. Trimming took off 3 bases at V and 4 bases at J, with 15 bases between the two ends. The length of the CDR3 is 15 residues.

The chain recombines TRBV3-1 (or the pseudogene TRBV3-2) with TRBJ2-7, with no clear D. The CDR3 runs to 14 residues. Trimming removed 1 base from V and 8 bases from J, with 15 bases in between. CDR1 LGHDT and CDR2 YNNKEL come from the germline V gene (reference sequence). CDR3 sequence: CASSQGGQALQQYF. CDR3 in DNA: TGTGCCAGCAGCCAAGGTGGGCAGGCCCTACAGCAGTACTTC.